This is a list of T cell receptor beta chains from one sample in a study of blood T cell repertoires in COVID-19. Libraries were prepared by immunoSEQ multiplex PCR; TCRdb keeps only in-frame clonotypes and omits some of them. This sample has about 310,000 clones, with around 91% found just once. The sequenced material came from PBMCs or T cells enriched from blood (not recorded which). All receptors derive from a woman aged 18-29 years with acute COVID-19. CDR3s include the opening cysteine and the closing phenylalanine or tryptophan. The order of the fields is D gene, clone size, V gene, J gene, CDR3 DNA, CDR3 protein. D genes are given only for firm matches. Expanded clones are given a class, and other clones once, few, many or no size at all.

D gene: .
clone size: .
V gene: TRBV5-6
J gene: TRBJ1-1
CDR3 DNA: TGTGCCAGCAGCTCTTACACTGAAGCTTTCTTT
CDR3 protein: CASSSYTEAFF

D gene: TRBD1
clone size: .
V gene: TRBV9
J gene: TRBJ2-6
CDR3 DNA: TGTGCCAGATTTGGCTACTGGACAGGGGGTTTCTCTGGGGCCAACGTCCTGACTTTC
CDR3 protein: CARFGYWTGGFSGANVLTF

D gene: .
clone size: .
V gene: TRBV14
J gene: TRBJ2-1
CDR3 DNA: TGTGCCAGCAGCCAAATAGAAGCCTCGACTGGGAATGAGCAGTTCTTC
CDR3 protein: CASSQIEASTGNEQFF

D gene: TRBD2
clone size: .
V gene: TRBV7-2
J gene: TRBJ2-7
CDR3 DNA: TGTGCCAGCAGCTTTCCGAGCGGGGCAGTCTACGAGCAGTACTTC
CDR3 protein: CASSFPSGAVYEQYF

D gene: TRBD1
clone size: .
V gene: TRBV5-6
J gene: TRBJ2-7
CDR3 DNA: TGTGCCAGCAGCTTGAGAGGGGGCAACAACGAGCAGTACTTC
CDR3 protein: CASSLRGGNNEQYF

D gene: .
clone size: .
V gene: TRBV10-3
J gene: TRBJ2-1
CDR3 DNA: TGTGCCATCAGGGTTATAGCGGAGACCTACAATGAGCAGTTCTTC
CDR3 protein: CAIRVIAETYNEQFF

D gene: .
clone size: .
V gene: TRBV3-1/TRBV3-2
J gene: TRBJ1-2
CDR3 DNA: TGTGCCAGCAGCCTTTACCAGGGGACCTATGGCTACACCTTC
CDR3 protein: CASSLYQGTYGYTF

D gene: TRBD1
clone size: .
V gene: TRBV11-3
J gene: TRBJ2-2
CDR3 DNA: TGTGCCAGCAGCTTTACAGGGGAGACCGGGGAGCTGTTTTTT
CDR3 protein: CASSFTGETGELFF

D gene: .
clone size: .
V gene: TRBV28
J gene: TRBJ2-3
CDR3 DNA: TGTGCCAGCAGTCGTAGCGATACGCAGTATTTT
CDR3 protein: CASSRSDTQYF

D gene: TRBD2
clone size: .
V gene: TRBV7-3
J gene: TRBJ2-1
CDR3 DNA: TGTGCCAGCAGCTTTAGCCCCACCATAGCGGGTAACGTAAATGAGCAGTTCTTC
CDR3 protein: CASSFSPTIAGNVNEQFF

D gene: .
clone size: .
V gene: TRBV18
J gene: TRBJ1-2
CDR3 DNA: TGTGCCAGCTCACCCATGACAGGCACCTTTCCTAACTATGGCTACACCTTC
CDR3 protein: CASSPMTGTFPNYGYTF

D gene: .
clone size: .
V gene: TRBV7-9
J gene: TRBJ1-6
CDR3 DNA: TGTGCCAGCAGCGAACGAGGGGAGGCTTATAATTCACCCCTCCACTTT
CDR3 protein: CASSERGEAYNSPLHF

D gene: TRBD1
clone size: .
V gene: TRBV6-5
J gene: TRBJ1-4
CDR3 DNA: TGTGCCGGGGGACAGTCCGGTAATGAAAAACTGTTTTTT
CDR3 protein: CAGGQSGNEKLFF

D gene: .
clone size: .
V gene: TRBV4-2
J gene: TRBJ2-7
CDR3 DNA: TGTGCCAGCAGCCAAGTGTCTGATAGCTACGAGCAGTACTTC
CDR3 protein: CASSQVSDSYEQYF

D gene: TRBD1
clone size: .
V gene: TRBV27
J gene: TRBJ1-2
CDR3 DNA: TGTGCCAGCAGTCCAGACAGGGTGACTATCTATGGCTACACCTTC
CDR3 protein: CASSPDRVTIYGYTF

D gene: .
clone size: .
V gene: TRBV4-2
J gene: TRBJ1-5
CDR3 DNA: TGTGCCAGCAGCCGGCTCGACGGAGGGGGCAATCAGCCCCAGCATTTT
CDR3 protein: CASSRLDGGGNQPQHF

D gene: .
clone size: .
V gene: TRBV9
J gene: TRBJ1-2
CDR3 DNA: TGTGCCAGCAGCGCAGACACGGGAGGGTTTAACTATGGCTACACCTTC
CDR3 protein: CASSADTGGFNYGYTF

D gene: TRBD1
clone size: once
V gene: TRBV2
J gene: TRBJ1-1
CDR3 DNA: TGTGCCAGCAGCTCAGGGGGGACTGTGGGGAACACTGAAGCTTTCTTT
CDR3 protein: CASSSGGTVGNTEAFF

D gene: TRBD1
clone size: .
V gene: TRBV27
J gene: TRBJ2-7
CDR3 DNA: TGTGCCAGCAGTTCCTTACCGGGACAGGGGAGACCCTACGAGCAGTACTTC
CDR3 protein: CASSSLPGQGRPYEQYF

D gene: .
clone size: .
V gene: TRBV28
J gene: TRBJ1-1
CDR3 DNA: TGTGCCAGCAGTTTAAGGGGGATGAACACTGAAGCTTTCTTT
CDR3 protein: CASSLRGMNTEAFF

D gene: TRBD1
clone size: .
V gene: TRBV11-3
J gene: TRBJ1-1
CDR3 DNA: TGTGCCAGCAGCTTAGATAAAAGAGTGGGACAGGGAACTGAAGCTTTCTTT
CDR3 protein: CASSLDKRVGQGTEAFF

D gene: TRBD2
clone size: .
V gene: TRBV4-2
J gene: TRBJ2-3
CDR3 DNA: TGTGCCAGCAGCCCCCTCGGGGCGGGAGACGGCACAGATACGCAGTATTTT
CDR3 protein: CASSPLGAGDGTDTQYF

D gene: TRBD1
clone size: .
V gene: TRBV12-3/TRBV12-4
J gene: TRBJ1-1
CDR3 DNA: TGTGCCAGCAGTCTCCGGACAGGGAGTGAAGCTTTCTTT
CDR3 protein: CASSLRTGSEAFF

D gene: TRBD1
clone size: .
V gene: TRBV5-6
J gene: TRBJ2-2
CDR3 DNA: TGTGCCAGCAGCTTGAACAGGGGGAGCGGTCTCACCGGGGAGCTGTTTTTT
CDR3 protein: CASSLNRGSGLTGELFF

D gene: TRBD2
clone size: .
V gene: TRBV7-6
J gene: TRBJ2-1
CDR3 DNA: TGTGCCAGCAGCTTAGGAATCTACGGGACTAGCGAGCACAATGAGCAGTTCTTC
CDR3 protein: CASSLGIYGTSEHNEQFF

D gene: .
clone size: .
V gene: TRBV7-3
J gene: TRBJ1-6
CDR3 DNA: TGTGCCAGCAGCTTATCTACATGGAGTAATTCACCCCTCCACTTT
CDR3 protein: CASSLSTWSNSPLHF

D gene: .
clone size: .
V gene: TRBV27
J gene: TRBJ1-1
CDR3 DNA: TGTGCCAGCAGTTTTAAGCGGAACACTGAAGCTTTCTTT
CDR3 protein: CASSFKRNTEAFF

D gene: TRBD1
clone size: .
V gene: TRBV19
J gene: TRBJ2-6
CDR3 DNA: TGTGCCAGTAGACTGATCGGACAGGGGGCGTCTGGGGCCAACGTCCTGACTTTC
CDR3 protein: CASRLIGQGASGANVLTF

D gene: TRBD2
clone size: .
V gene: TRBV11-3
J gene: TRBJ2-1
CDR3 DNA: TGTGCCAGCAGCTTAGATCTGACTAGCGGGAGGTTAAATGAGCAGTTCTTC
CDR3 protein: CASSLDLTSGRLNEQFF

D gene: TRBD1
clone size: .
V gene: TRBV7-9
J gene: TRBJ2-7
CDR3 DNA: TGTGCCAGCAGCTCCGGGACAGGGGTTCGAAGCGAGCAGTACTTC
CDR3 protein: CASSSGTGVRSEQYF

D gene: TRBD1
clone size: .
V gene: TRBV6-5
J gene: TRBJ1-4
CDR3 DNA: TGTGCCAGCAGTTACTCGGGACAGCTGGCGATAAAACTGTTTTTT
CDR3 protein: CASSYSGQLAIKLFF

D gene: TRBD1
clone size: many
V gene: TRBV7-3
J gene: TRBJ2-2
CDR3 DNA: TGTGCCAGCTCGCTGGGACAGCTAAACACCGGGGAGCTGTTTTTT
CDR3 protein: CASSLGQLNTGELFF

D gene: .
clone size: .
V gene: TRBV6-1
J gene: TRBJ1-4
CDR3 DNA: TGTGCCAGCAGTGCCCGGGGACTGGACCGTGCAACTAATGAAAAACTGTTTTTT
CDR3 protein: CASSARGLDRATNEKLFF

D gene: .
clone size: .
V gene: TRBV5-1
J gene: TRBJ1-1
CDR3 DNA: TGCGCCAGCAGACCGGGGGATATGAACACTGAAGCTTTCTTT
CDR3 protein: CASRPGDMNTEAFF

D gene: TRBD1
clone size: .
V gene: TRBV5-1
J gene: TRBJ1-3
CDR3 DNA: TGCGCCAGCAGCCCAGGGGGCTCTGGAAACACCATATATTTT
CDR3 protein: CASSPGGSGNTIYF

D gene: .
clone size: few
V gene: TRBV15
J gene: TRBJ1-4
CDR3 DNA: TGTGCCACCAGAGGACAGCTCAATGAAAAACTGTTTTTT
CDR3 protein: CATRGQLNEKLFF

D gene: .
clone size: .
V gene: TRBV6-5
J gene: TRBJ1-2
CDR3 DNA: TGTGCCAGTGCGCTCGGAGCTAACTATGGCTACACCTTC
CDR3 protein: CASALGANYGYTF

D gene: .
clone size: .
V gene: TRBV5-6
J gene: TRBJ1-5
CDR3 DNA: TGTGCCAGCAGCAGGACAGCCAATCAGCCCCAGCATTTT
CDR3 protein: CASSRTANQPQHF

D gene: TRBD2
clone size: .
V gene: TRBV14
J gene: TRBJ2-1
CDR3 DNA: TGTGCCAGCAGCCCGTTGGGAAGCGGGAGCTACAATGAGCAGTTCTTC
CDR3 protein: CASSPLGSGSYNEQFF

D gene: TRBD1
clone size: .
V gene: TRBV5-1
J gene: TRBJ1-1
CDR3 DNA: TGCGCCAGCAGCTTATTAGGGGGCGTGAGCACTGAAGCTTTCTTT
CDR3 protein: CASSLLGGVSTEAFF

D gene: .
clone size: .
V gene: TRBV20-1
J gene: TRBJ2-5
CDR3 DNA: TGCAGTGCCCATCGGGGAGAGACCCAGTACTTC
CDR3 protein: CSAHRGETQYF

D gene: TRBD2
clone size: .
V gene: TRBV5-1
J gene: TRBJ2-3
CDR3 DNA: TGCGCCAGCAGCTTGGGAACTAGCGTCTCGGGCACAGATACGCAGTATTTT
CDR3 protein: CASSLGTSVSGTDTQYF

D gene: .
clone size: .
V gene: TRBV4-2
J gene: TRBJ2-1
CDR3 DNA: TGTGCCAGCAGCCAAGCGAGGGACTCGAGCTCCTACAATGAGCAGTTCTTC
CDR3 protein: CASSQARDSSSYNEQFF

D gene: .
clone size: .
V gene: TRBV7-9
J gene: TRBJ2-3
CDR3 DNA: TGTGCCAGCAGCTCTTGGTTAGAAACTCTCACAGATACGCAGTATTTT
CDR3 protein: CASSSWLETLTDTQYF

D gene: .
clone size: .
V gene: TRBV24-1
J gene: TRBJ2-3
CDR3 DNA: TGTGCCACCGGAGGGGGGGTTCTGACAGATACGCAGTATTTT
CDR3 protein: CATGGGVLTDTQYF

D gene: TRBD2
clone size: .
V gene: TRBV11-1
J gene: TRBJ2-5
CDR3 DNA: TGTGCCAGCAGCGGTTCTGCCGGGACTAGCTCGGAGACCCAGTACTTC
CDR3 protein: CASSGSAGTSSETQYF

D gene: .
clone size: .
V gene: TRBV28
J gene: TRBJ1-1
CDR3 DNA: TGTGCCAGCACCCTCCCCCGGAGAGTAGTGAACACTGAAGCTTTCTTT
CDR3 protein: CASTLPRRVVNTEAFF

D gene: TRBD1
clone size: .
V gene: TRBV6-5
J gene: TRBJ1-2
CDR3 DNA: TGTGCCAGCATCCAAACCGGGACAGGGTATAATGGCTACACCTTC
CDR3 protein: CASIQTGTGYNGYTF

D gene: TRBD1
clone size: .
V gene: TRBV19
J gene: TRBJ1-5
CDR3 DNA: TGTGCCAGTAGTCCACTGGACAGGGACGCTCAGCCCCAGCATTTT
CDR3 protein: CASSPLDRDAQPQHF

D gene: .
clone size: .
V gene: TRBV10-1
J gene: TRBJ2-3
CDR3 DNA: TGCGCCAGCAGCAGAGGTTCGGATACGCAGTATTTT
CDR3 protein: CASSRGSDTQYF